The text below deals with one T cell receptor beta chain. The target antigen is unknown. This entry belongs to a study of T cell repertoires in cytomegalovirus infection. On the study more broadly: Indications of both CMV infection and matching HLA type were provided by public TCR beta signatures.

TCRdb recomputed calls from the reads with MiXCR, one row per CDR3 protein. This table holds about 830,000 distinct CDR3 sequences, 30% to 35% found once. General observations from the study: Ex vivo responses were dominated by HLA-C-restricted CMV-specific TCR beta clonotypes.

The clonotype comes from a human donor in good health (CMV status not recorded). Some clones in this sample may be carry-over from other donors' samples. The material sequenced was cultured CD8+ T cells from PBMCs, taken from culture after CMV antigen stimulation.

CDR3 loop: CASSVDPPGHDQETQYF. For the CDR3, the DNA is TGTGCCAGCAGCGTAGACCCTCCGGGACACGATCAAGAGACCCAGTACTTC. The V call is TRBV9, the J call TRBJ2-5; weak D call: TRBD1 (6 bases). The germline V gene encodes CDR1 SGDLS and CDR2 YYNGEE. The CDR3 is 17 amino acids. V lost 0 bases and J 2 bases, leaving 17 bases between the germline ends.